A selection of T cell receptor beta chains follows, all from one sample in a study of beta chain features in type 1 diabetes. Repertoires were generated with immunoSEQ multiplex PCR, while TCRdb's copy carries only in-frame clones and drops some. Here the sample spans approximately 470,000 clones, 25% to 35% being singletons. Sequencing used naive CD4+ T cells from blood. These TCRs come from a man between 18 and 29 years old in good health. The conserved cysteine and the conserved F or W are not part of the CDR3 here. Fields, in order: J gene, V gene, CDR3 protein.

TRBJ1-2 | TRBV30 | AWSRQNYGYT
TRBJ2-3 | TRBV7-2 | ASRLGGRLDTQY
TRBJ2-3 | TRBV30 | AWSVGTDTQY
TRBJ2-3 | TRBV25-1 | ASSEQRGTSTDTQY
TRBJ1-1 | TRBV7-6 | ASSSPRLLTTEAF
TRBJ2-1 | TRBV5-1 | ASSRRTLAGDYNEQF
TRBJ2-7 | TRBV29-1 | SVREGIYEQY
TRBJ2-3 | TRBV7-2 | ASSLVTLVTDTQY
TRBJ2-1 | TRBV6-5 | ASSLGLAGGREQF
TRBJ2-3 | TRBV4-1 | ASSQLSGDTQY
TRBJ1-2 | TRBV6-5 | ASSNYGGYT
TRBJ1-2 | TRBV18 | ASSTTDYGYT
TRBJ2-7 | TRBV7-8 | ASSPIYEQY
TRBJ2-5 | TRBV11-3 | ASSFGLAGEETQY
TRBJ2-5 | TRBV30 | AWSAGPTGTGGETQY
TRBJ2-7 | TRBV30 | AWSQVAGLGEQY
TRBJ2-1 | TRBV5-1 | ASSPKSSSEQF
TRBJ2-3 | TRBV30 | AWSPDVTQY
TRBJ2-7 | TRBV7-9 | ASSAGTPSYEQY
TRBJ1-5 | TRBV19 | ASSNGNQPQH
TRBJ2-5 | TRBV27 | ASSFTGTRETQY
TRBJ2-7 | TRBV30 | AWHLKGLSYEQY
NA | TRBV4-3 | ASSPSAGGSYEQY
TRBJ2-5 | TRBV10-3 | AISESTRGHETQY
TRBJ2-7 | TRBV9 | ASSVDQGYEQY
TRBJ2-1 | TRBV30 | AWSVRLAGDGEQF
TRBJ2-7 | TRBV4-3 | ASSQQAGGTYEQY
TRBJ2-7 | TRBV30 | AWSVQGGYEQY
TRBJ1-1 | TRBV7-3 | ASSSGGGTEAF
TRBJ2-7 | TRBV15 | ATSPRGTGDHEQY
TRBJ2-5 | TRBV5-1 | ASGPSGGQEETQY
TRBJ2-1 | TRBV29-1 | SGGQGTYNEQF
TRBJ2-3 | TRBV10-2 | ASFLSTDTQY
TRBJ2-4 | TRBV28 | ASSFIGVLAKNIQY
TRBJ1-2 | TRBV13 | ASRPPGLSYGYT
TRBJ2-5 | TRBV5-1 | ASGPTGLQETQY
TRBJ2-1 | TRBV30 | AWSGTSGVDEQF